The clone carrying this T cell receptor beta chain was observed a few times. Its antigen is not known. These data come from a study of molecular identifiers for immune sequencing clone quantification. Background on the study: Four of five RNA aliquots from around 18,000 or 91,000 naive CD8 T cells were sequenced.

Methods described previously were used for bulk TCR libraries, and listed TCR primers were applied. TCRdb independently ran MiXCR on the PCR reads; one entry per CDR3 protein. The table has hundreds of thousands of distinct CDR3 sequences, 25% seen once. CDR1 SNHLY and CDR2 FYNNEI come from the germline V gene. V was clipped by 10 bases and J by 0 bases; unmatched bases: 8. This CDR3 has 14 amino acids. Study outcomes and limitations: Reports indicate spiked Jurkat TCR RNA from one cell could be found among roughly 950,000 naive cells.

A CD8+CD4-CCR7+CD45RA+ gate was used to sort naive CD8 T cells. The V call is TRBV2, the J call TRBJ1-1; 7 nucleotides align to TRBD1. This clonotype originated in a human donor in good health. Some libraries in this study had Jurkat cell RNA spiked in. Sequenced material: naive CD8+ T cells from blood, with Jurkat cell RNA spiked in. Subset specified: FACS-sorted CD8+CD4-CCR7+CD45RA+ naive T cells. The CDR3 nucleotides read TGTGCCAACACCAGGGGGTCAGTGAACACTGAAGCTTTCTTT. Protein sequence: CANTRGSVNTEAFF.